This T cell receptor beta chain was found in a study of shared clonotypes between healthy human individuals. The CDR3 extends over 15 amino acids. V shed 5 bases and J 3 bases; nucleotides not matched to a gene: 4. CDR1 is MDHEN and CDR2 is SYDVKM in the germline V gene. Deep-level assay runs were performed. This table comes from immunoSEQ multiplex PCR, and its TCRdb copy is limited to in-frame clones, with some not included. The sample lists about 600,000 clones, 97% occurring once. Material for sequencing was naive CD4+ T cells sorted from blood. Stated subset: CD45RA+ positively selected. The chain joins TRBV28 to TRBJ2-5; 12 positions match TRBD2. The sequence came from a woman between 25 and 40 years old in good health. The CDR3 region is CASSPGLAGKETQYF. The CDR3 coding sequence is TGTGCCAGCAGTCCAGGACTAGCGGGGAAAGAGACCCAGTACTTC.